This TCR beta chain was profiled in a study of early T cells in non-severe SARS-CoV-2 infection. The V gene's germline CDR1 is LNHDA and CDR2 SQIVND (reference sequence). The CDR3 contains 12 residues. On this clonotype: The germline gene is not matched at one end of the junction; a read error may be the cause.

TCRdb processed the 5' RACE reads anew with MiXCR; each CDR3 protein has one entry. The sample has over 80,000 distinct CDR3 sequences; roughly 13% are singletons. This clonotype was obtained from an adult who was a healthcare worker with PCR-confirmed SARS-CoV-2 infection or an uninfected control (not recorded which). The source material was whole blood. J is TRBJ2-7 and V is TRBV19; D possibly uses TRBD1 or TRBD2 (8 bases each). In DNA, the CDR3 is TGTGCCAGTAGTACGGGAGGGGACAGGTTCTTCTTC. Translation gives CASSTGGDRFFF.